Listed here are 3 T cell receptor beta chains from one sample, sequenced in a study of patients and donors after allogeneic stem cell transplantation (TCRdb year 2020). The receptor library was made with RT-PCR. Instrument used: NextSeq 550. The public reads were quality trimmed at Q25 with fastp and then assembled into clones with MiXCR by TCRdb, keeping productive beta chains. For every CDR3 protein sequence, its rows merge into one entry that carries the most common genes and DNA. This sample is represented by hundreds of thousands of distinct CDR3 sequences; around 16% of them were singletons. The ten largest account for 7.2% of the sample. Sequenced input: blood, either unsorted or a sorted T cell fraction (not recorded which). The receptors here all came from a human donor who was either an allogeneic HSCT recipient or a stem cell or donor lymphocyte infusion donor (not recorded which). It is not recorded whose cells these are; they may come from a transplant donor.

The rearrangement links TRBV5-1 to TRBJ1-6; D possibly corresponds to TRBD1 (6 bases). V gave up 4 bases and J gave up 7 bases, with 15 bases separating them. Germline-derived CDR1 and CDR2 are SGHRS and YFSETQ. This CDR3 is built from 15 residues. In DNA form, the CDR3 reads TGCGCCAGCAGCCTGTCGGGACAACTAAATTCACCCCTCCACTTT. Its translation is CASSLSGQLNSPLHF.

The rearrangement uses TRBV24-1 and TRBJ2-1; D gene unclear. Between the trimmed V and J ends, which lost 3 bases and 0 bases, there was a span of 8 bases. Germline V gene sequence: CDR1 KGHDR, CDR2 SFDVKD. The CDR3 has 15 residues. CDR3 bases: TGTGCCACCAGTGATGACACGAGCTCCTACAATGAGCAGTTCTTC. This sequence encodes CATSDDTSSYNEQFF.

This clonotype was detected a few times. The CDR3 loop is CASSRGQNGYTF. The CDR3 DNA reads TGCGCCAGCAGCAGGGGTCAAAATGGCTACACCTTC. The rearrangement uses TRBV5-1 and TRBJ1-2, with a weak D call TRBD1 (5 bases). Trimming cost V 4 bases and J 6 bases, with 10 bases left between them. Germline CDR1 and CDR2: SGHRS and YFSETQ. CDR3 length equals 12 residues.